This T cell receptor (beta chain) originates from a study of blood T cell repertoires in COVID-19. Study details: There were acute and convalescent COVID-19 samples, and they came from the United States, Italy and Spain. From T cells, B-cell-depleted T cells, or PBMCs came the material, which was cDNA or gDNA.

Methods used by the authors: Estimation of nucleated cell counts was performed using reference gene primer amplification. Libraries were prepared by immunoSEQ multiplex PCR; TCRdb keeps only in-frame clonotypes and omits some of them. The V and J calls and clone size were taken over from that table, and D and trimming were inferred from the DNA. Altogether around 240,000 clones are present, approximately 85% being singletons, with the ten largest covering around 0.98%. Germline V gives CDR1 MNHEY, CDR2 SVGAGI. The CDR3 spans 14 residues. V was shortened by 2 bases and J by 5 bases, with 9 bases between the two germline ends.

The chain employs TRBV6-5 and TRBJ1-4; D call uncertain. The clonotype was recovered from a man aged 35 to 55 with acute or convalescent COVID-19. The sequencing input was peripheral blood. Written as DNA, the CDR3 is TGTGCCAGCAGTTACCAGGCAGGCAATGAAAAACTGTTTTTT. Translated, it gives CASSYQAGNEKLFF.